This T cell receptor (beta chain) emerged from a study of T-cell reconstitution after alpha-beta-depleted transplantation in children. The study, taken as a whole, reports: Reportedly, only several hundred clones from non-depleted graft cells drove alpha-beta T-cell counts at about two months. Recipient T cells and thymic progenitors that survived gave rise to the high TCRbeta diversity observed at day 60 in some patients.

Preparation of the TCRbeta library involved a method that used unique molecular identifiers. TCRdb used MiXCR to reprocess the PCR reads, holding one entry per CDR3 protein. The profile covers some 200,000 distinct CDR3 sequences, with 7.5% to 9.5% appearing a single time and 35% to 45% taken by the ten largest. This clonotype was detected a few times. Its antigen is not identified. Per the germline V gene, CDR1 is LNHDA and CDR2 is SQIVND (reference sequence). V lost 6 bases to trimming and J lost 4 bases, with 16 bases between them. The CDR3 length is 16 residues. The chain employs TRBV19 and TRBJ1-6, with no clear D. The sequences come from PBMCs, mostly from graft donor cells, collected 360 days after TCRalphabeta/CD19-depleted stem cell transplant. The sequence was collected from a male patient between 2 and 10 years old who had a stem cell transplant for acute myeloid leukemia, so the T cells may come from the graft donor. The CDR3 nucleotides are TGTGCCAGTAGACCCGACGGCTCTGGGTATAATTCACCCCTCCACTTT. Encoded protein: CASRPDGSGYNSPLHF.